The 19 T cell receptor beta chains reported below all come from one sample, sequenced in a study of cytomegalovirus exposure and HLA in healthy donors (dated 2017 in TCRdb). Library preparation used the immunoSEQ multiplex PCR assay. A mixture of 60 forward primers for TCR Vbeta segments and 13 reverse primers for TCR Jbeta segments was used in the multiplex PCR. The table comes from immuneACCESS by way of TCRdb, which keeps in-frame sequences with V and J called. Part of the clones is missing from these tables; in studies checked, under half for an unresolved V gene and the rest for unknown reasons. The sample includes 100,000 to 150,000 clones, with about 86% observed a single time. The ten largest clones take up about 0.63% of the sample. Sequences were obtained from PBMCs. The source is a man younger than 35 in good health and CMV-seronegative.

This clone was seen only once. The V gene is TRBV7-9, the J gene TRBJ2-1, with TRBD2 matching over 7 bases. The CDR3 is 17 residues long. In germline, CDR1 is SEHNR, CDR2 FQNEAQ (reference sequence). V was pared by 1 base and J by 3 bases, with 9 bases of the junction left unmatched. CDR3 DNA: TGTGCCAGCAGCTTAGGGACTAGTACCAAATTCTACAATGAGCAGTTCTTC. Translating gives CASSLGTSTKFYNEQFF.

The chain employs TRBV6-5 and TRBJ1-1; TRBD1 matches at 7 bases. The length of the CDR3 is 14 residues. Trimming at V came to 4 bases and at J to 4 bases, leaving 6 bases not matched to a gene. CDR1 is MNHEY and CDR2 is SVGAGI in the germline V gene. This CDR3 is CASSFKQGRTEAFF. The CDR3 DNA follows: TGTGCCAGCAGTTTCAAACAGGGGCGCACTGAAGCTTTCTTT.

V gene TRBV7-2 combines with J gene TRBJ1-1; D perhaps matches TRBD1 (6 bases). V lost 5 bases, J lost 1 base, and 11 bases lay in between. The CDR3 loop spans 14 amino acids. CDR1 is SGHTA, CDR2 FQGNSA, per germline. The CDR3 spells CASSRGQRNTEAFF. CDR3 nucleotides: TGTGCCAGCAGCCGAGGACAGAGGAACACTGAAGCTTTCTTT.

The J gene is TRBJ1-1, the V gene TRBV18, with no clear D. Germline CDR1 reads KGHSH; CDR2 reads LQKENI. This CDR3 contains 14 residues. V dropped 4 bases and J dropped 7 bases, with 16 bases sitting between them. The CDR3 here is CASSRAWAGGEAFF. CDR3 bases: TGTGCCAGCTCACGGGCCTGGGCGGGAGGTGAAGCTTTCTTT.

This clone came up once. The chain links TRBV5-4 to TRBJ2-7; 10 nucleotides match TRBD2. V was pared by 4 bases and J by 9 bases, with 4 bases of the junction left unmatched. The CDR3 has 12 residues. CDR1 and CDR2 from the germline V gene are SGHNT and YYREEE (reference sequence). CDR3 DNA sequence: TGTGCCAGCAGCCGGACTAGCGGTGGGCAGTACTTC. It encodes CASSRTSGGQYF.

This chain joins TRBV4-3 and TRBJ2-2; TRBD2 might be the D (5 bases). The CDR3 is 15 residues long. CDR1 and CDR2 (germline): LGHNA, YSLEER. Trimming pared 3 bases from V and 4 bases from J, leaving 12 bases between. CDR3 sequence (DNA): TGCGCCAGCAGCCAGGCCCGAGCGGCCACCGGGGAGCTGTTTTTT. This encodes CASSQARAATGELFF.

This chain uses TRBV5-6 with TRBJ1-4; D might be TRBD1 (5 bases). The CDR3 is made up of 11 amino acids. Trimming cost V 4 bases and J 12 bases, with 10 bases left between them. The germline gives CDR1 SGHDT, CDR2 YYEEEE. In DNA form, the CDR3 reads TGTGCCAGCAGCGCGGGACGGCAACTGTTTTTT. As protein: CASSAGRQLFF.

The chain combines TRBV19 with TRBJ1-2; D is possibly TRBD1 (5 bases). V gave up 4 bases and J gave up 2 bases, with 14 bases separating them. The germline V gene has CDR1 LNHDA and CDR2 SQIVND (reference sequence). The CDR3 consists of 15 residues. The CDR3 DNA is TGTGCCAGTAGTACATCCCCAACAGGAAACTATGGCTACACCTTC. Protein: CASSTSPTGNYGYTF.

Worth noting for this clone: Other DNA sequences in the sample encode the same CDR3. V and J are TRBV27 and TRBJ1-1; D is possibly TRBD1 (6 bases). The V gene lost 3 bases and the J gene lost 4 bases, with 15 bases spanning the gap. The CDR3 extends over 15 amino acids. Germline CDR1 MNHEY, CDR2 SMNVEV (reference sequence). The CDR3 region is CASSFSQGLGTEAFF. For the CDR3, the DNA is TGTGCCAGCAGTTTTTCGCAGGGGTTGGGCACTGAAGCTTTCTTT.

CDR3 protein: CASSPYRQGPNSPLHF. CDR3 coding DNA: TGTGCCAGCAGTCCGTACCGACAGGGACCCAATTCACCCCTCCACTTT. This sequence joins TRBV27 and TRBJ1-6; TRBD1 matches 7 bases. The J segment lost 7 bases and the V segment lost 5 bases, leaving 11 bases of the junction unmatched. The germline V gene encodes CDR1 MNHEY and CDR2 SMNVEV (reference sequence). The CDR3 contains 16 residues.

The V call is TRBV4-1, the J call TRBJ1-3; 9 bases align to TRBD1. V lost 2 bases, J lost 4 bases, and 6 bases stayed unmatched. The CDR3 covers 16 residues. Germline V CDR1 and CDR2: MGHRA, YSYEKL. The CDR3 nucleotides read TGCGCCAGCAGCCAACCACGGACAGGGGAGGGAAACACCATATATTTT. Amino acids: CASSQPRTGEGNTIYF.

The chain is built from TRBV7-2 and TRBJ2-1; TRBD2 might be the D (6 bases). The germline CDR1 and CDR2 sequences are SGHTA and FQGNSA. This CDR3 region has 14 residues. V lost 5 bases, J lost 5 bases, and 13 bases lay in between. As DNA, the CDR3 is TGTGCCAGCAGCAGATGGACGGGAGACAATGAGCAGTTCTTC. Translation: CASSRWTGDNEQFF.

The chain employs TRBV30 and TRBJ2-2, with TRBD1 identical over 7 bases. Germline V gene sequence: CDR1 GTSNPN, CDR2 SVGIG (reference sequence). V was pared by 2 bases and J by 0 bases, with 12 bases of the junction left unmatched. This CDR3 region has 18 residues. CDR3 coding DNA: TGTGCCTGGAGTATAGGACAGGCGATAAACCCGAACACCGGGGAGCTGTTTTTT. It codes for CAWSIGQAINPNTGELFF.

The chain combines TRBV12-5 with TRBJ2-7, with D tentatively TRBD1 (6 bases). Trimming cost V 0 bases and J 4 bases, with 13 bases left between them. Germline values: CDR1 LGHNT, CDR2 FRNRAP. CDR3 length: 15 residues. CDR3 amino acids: CASGLVPGADYEQYF. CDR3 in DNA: TGTGCTAGTGGTTTGGTCCCAGGGGCGGATTACGAGCAGTACTTC.

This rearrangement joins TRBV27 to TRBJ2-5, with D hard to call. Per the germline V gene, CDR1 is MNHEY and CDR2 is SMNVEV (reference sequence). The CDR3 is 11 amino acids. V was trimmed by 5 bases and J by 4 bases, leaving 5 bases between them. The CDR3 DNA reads TGTGCCAGCAGTCCCCGAGAGACCCAGTACTTC. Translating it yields CASSPRETQYF.

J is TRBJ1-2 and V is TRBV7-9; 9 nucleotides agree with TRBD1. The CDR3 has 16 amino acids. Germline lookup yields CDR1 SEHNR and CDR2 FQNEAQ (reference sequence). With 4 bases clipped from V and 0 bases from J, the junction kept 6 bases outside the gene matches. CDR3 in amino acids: CASSSGDREPNYGYTF. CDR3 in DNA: TGTGCCAGCAGCTCGGGGGACAGGGAGCCTAACTATGGCTACACCTTC.

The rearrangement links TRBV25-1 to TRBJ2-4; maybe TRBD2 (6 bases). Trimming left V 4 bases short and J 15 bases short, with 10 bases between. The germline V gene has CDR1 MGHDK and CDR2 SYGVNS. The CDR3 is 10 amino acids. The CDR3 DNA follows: TGTGCCAGCAGTGGCGGGGTGCTGTACTTC. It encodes CASSGGVLYF.

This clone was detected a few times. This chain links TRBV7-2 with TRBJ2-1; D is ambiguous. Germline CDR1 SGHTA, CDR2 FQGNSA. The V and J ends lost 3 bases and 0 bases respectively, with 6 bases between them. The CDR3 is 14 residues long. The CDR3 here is CASSFASSYNEQFF. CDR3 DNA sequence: TGTGCCAGCAGCTTCGCGAGCTCCTACAATGAGCAGTTCTTC.

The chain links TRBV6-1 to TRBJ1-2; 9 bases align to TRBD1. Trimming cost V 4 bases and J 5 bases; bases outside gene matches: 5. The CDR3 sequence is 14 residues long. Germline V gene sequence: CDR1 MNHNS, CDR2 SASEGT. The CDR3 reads CASSGGQGRYGYTF. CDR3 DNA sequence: TGTGCCAGCAGTGGGGGACAGGGCAGGTATGGCTACACCTTC.